What follows is one T cell receptor beta chain and its context. Its antigen is as yet unknown. Trimming stripped 4 bases from V and 4 bases from J, with 17 bases between. Germline assignment: CDR1 SGHAT and CDR2 FQDESV (reference sequence). This CDR3 contains 17 residues. The data derive from a study of CD8 T cells in Susac syndrome. Overall study findings and caveats: As the study acknowledged, the number of individuals who were part of its TCR sequencing and HLA analysis was relatively small.

The RNA input was 0.5 to 1 ug, and it was reverse transcribed with random hexamers. Amplification of TCR beta CDR3 by immunoSEQ multiplex PCR spanned 54 Vbeta and 13 Jbeta. Using its own MiXCR run on the immunoSEQ multiplex PCR reads, TCRdb lists one record per CDR3 protein. The top ten clones hold about 0.14% of a sample with about 160,000 distinct CDR3 sequences, just over 90% of them seen once. High-throughput TCR beta sequencing covered peripheral CD8+ and CD4+ T cells. Healthy donors formed controls matched for age and sex. The specimen sequenced was CD4+ T cells from PBMCs. This sequence originates from a human donor in good health. The chain recombines TRBV11-1 with TRBJ2-6; either TRBD1 or TRBD2 may fit D (5 bases each). The chain's CDR3 is CASSSSGSGFGANVLTF. The CDR3 coding sequence is TGTGCCAGCAGCTCCTCAGGGAGTGGGTTCGGGGCCAACGTCCTGACTTTC.